These 2 T cell receptor beta chains came from one sample sequenced in a study of T cell repertoires in aging, cancer and after chemotherapy. Peripheral blood genomic DNA, not sorted cells or RNA, was the template. TRB rearrangements spanning V, D and J were amplified using mixed TRB-A/B primers. TCRdb re-analysed the multiplex PCR reads in MiXCR, keeping a single row per CDR3 protein. Of roughly 2,500 distinct CDR3 sequences listed, less than 35% are singletons. Source material: blood. The receptors were sampled from a human donor with a solid tumor.

This clonotype was seen a few times. This rearrangement joins TRBV5-8 to TRBJ2-1; D could derive from TRBD1 or TRBD2 (5 bases each). The CDR3 runs 15 residues. Trimming took 6 bases from V and 0 from J, leaving 13 bases between them. Germline-derived CDR1 and CDR2 are SGHTS and YDEGEE. CDR3 loop: CASTRWGSSYNEQFF. CDR3 in DNA: TGTGCCAGCACCCGATGGGGGAGCTCCTACAATGAGCAGTTCTTC. Complete variable domain (other parts from reference TRBV5-8 and TRBJ2-1): EAGVTQSPTHLIKTRGQQATLRCSPISGHTSVYWYQQALGLGLQFLLWYDEGEERNRGNFPPRFSGRQFPNYSSELNVNALELEDSALYLCASTRWGSSYNEQFFGPGTRLTVL.

The J gene is TRBJ2-7, the V gene TRBV6-5; D ambiguous. Trimming stripped 10 bases from V and 0 bases from J, with 10 bases between. The germline gives CDR1 MNHEY, CDR2 SVGAGI. The CDR3 sequence is 12 residues long. The CDR3 DNA reads as TGTGCCACCGTCGGAAGCTCCTACGAGCAGTACTTC. This gives the protein CATVGSSYEQYF.